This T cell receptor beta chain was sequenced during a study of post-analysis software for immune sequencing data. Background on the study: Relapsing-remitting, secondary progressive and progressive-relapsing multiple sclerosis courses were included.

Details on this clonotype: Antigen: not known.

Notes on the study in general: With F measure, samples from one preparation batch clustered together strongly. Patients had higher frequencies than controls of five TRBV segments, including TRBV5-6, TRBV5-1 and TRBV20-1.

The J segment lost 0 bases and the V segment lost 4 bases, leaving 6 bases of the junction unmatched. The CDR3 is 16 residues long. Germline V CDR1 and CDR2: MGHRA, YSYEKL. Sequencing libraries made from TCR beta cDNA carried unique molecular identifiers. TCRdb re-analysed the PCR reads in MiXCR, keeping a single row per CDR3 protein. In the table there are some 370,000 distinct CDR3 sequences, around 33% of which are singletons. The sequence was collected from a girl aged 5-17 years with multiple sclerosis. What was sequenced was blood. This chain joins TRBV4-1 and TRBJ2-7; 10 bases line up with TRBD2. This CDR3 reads CASSLGTSARSYEQYF. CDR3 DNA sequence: TGCGCCAGCAGCCTTGGGACTAGCGCCCGCTCCTACGAGCAGTACTTC.